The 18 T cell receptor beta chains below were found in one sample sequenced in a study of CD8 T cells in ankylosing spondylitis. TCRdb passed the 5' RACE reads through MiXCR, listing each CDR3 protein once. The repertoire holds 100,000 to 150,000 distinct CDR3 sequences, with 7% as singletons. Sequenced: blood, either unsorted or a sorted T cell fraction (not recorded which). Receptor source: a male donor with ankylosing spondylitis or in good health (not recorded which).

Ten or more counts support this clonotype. In DNA, the CDR3 is TGTGCCAGCAGCCGCCCTTCGGGCTACGAGCAGTACTTC. Protein: CASSRPSGYEQYF. The rearrangement links TRBV3-1 to TRBJ2-7; no reliable D call. CDR1 and CDR2 from the germline V gene are LGHDT and YNNKEL (reference sequence). CDR3 length: 13 amino acids. The V end was cut by 4 bases, the J end by 3 bases, with 10 bases between.

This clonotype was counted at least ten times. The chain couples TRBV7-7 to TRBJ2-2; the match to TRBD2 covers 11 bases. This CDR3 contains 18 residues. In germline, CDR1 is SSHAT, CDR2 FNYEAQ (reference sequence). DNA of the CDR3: TGTGCTAGCCAACCGACTAGCGGGATCCTCCGCGGCACCGGGGAGCTGTTTTTT. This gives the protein CASQPTSGILRGTGELFF.

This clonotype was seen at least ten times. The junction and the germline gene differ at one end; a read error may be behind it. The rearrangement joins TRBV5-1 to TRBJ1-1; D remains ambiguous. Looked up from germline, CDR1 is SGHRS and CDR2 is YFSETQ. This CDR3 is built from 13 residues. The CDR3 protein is CASSLGPNTEAFF. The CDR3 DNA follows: TGTGCCAGCAGCTTAGGACCCAACACTGAAGCTTTCTTT.

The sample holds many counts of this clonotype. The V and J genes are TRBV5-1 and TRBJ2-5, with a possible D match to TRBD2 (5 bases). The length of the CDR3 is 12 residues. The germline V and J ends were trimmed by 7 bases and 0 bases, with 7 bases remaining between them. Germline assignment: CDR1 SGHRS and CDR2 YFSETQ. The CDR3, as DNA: TGCGCCAGCCGAGGGAACCAAGAGACCCAGTACTTC. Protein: CASRGNQETQYF. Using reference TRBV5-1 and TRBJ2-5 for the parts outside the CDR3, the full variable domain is KAGVTQTPRYLIKTRGQQVTLSCSPISGHRSVSWYQQTPGQGLQFLFEYFSETQRNKGNFPGRFSGRQFSNSRSEMNVSTLELGDSALYLCASRGNQETQYFGPGTRLLVL.

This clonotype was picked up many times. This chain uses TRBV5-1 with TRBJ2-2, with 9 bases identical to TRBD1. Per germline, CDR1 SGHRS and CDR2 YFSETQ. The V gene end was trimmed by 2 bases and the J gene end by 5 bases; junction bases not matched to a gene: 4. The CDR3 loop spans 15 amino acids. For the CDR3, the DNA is TGCGCCAGCAGCTTAGACAGGGGGGCTACCGGGGAGCTGTTTTTT. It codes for CASSLDRGATGELFF.

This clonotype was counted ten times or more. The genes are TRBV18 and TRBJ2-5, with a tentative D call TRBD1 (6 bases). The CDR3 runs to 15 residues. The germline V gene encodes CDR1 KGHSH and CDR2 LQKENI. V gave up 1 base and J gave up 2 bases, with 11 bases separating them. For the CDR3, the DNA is TGTGCCAGCTCACCACGGTCAGGGGCTCAAGAGACCCAGTACTTC. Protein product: CASSPRSGAQETQYF.

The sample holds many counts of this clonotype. CDR3 in DNA: TGTGCCAGCAGGAGGACCTCGAACACCGGGGAGCTGTTTTTT. Translating gives CASRRTSNTGELFF. The chain links TRBV5-4 to TRBJ2-2; D remains unclear. V was clipped by 5 bases and J by 0 bases, with 8 bases between them. Germline lookup yields CDR1 SGHNT and CDR2 YYREEE (reference sequence). The CDR3 contains 14 residues.

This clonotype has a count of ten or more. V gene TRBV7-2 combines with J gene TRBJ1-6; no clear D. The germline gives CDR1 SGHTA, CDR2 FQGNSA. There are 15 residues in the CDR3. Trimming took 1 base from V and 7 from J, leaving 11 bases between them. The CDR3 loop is CASSLEGRINSPLHF. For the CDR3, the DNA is TGTGCCAGCAGCTTAGAGGGCAGGATAAATTCACCCCTCCACTTT.

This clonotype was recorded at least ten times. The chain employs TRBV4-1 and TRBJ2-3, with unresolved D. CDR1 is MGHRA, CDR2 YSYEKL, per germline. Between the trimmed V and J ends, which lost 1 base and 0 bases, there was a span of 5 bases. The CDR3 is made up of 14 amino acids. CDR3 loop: CASSQVGSTDTQYF. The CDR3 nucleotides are TGCGCCAGCAGCCAAGTGGGAAGCACAGATACGCAGTATTTT.

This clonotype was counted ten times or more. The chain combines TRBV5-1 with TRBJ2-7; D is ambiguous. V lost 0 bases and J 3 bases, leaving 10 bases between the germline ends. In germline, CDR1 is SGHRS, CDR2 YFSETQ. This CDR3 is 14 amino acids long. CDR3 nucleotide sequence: TGCGCCAGCAGCTTGGGGCAGGACCGCTACGAGCAGTACTTC. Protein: CASSLGQDRYEQYF.

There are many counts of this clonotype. CDR3 DNA sequence: TGCAGCGTAGGGCCAAGAGCTGGGGCCAACGTCCTGACTTTC. Amino acid sequence: CSVGPRAGANVLTF. V gene TRBV29-1 combines with J gene TRBJ2-6; D remains unclear. With 6 bases removed from V and 2 bases from J, the gap between germline ends came to 11 bases. The germline V gene has CDR1 SQVTM and CDR2 ANQGSEA. The CDR3 runs to 14 residues.

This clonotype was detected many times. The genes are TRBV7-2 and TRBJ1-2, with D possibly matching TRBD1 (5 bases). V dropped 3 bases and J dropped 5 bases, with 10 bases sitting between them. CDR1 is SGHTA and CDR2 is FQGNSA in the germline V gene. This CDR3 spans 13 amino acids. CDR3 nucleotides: TGTGCCAGCAGCTTTGACAGACAATATGGCTACACCTTC. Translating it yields CASSFDRQYGYTF.

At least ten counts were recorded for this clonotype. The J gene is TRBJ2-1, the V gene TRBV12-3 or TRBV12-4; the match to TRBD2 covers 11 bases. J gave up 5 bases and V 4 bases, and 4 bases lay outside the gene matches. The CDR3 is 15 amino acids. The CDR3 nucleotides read TGTGCCAGCAGTTCCACTAGCGGGAGTAACAATGAGCAGTTCTTC. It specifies CASSSTSGSNNEQFF.

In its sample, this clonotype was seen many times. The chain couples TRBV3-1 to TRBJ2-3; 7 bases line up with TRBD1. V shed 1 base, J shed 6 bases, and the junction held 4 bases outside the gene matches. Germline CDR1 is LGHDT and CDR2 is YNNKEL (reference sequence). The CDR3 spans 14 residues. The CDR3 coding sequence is TGTGCCAGCAGCCAAGGACAGGGTCCTGATACGCAGTATTTT. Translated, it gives CASSQGQGPDTQYF.

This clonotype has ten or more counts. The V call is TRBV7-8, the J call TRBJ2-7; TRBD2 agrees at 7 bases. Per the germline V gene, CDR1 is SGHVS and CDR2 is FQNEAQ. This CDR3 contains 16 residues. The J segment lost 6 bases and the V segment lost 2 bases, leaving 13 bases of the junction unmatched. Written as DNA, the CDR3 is TGTGCCAGCAGCTTATGGGAGGGCTCTGGGTCCATCGAGCAGTACTTC. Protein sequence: CASSLWEGSGSIEQYF.

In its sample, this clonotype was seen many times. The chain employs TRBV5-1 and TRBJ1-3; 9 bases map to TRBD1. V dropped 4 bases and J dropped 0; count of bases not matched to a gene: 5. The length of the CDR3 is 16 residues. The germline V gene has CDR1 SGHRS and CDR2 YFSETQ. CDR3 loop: CASSLRGQGSGNTIYF. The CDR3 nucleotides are TGCGCCAGCAGCCTACGGGGACAGGGCTCTGGAAACACCATATATTTT.

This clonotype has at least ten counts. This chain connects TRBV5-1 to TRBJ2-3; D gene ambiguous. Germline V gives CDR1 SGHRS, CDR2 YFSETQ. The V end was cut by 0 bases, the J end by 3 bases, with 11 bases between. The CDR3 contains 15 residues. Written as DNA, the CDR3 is TGCGCCAGCAGCTTGGGGGTCCGGTCTACAGATACGCAGTATTTT. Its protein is CASSLGVRSTDTQYF.

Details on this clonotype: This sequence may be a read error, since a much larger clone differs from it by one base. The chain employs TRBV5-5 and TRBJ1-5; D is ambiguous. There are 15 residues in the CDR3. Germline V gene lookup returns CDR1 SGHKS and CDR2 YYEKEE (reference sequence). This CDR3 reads CASSLREYSNQPLHF. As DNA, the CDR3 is TGTGCCAGCAGTTTGAGGGAATATAGCAATCAGCCCCTGCATTTT.